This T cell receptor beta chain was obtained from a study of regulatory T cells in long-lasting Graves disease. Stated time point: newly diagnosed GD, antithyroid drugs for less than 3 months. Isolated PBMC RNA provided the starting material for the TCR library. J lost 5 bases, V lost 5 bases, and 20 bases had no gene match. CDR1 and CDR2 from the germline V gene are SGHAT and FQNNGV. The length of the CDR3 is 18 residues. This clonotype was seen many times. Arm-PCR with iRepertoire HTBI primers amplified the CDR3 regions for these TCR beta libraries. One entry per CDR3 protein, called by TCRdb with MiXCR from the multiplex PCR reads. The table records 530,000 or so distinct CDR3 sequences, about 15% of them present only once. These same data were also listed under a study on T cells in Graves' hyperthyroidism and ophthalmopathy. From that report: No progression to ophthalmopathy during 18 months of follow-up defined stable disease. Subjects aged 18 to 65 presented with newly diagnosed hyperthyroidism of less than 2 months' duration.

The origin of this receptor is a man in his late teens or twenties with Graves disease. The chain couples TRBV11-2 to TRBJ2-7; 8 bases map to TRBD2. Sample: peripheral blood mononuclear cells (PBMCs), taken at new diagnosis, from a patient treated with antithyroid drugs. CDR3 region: CASSPSGSGRARSDEQYF. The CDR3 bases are TGTGCCAGCAGCCCCTCAGGCAGCGGGAGAGCCCGTAGCGACGAGCAGTACTTC.